This record concerns one T cell receptor beta chain sequence. Its antigen remains unidentified. This sample is drawn from a study of T cell responses to AZD1222 COVID-19 vaccine. Notes on the study in general: Distributed over spike, vaccine-associated CD4 TCRs predominated at 160-218 and 743-854. Once two AZD1222 doses were given, Spike-specific TCR breadth and depth went up. Close to half of spike-specific TCRs reportedly recognize unmutated variant regions. Donors skewed white British and female; clonal diversity was possibly underestimated.

Some clones are missing from TCRdb's copy, which holds only in-frame ones; the method was immunoSEQ multiplex PCR. The sample has about 100,000 clones, 70% to 90% seen once. CDR3 length: 14 amino acids. Germline CDR1 reads LNHDA; CDR2 reads SQIVND (reference sequence). Deletions cut 9 bases from V and 5 bases from J, with 19 bases between. This sequence joins TRBV19 and TRBJ2-5, with D uncertain. The sequencing here drew on peripheral blood, taken on day 0 of AZD1222 vaccination. This clonotype originated in an adult in good health. The CDR3 DNA sequence: TGTGCCAGCACCTGGTCCGGTGGGGATGAGACCCAGTACTTC. Encoded protein: CASTWSGGDETQYF.